Below are 7 T cell receptor beta chains sequenced from a single sample in a study of response to subunit inactivated influenza vaccine. TCRdb re-derived calls from the RT-PCR reads in MiXCR, one entry per CDR3 protein. This table has 450,000 to 600,000 distinct CDR3 sequences, approximately 15% appearing once. The starting material was CD4+ T cells sorted from PBMCs, obtained about 24 months after vaccination. Receptors originate from a man between 45 and 75 years old who received an inactivated influenza vaccine.

V is TRBV7-9 and J is TRBJ2-1, with 10 bases lining up with TRBD2. This CDR3 spans 16 amino acids. Germline trimming cut 5 bases from V and 4 bases from J; bases unmatched to any gene: 8. Per the germline V gene, CDR1 is SEHNR and CDR2 is FQNEAQ (reference sequence). CDR3 DNA: TGTGCCAGCAGCCAGTTAGCGGGAGGCCCATACAATGAGCAGTTCTTC. Protein product: CASSQLAGGPYNEQFF.

The chain employs TRBV3-1 and TRBJ2-1; D is unresolved. Germline loops: CDR1 LGHDT, CDR2 YNNKEL (reference sequence). The CDR3 length is 11 residues. V lost 1 base and J 9 bases, leaving 4 bases between the germline ends. The CDR3 DNA reads TGTGCCAGCAGCCAAGTTGGTGAGCAGTTCTTC. As protein: CASSQVGEQFF.

This sequence joins TRBV6-5 and TRBJ1-1; tentative D call: TRBD1 (5 bases). V lost 1 base and J 4 bases, leaving 16 bases between the germline ends. The germline CDR1 and CDR2 sequences are MNHEY and SVGAGI. The CDR3 covers 16 residues. CDR3 DNA: TGTGCCAGCAGTTACTTATCTGGACATAAGCCCACTGAAGCTTTCTTT. Amino acids: CASSYLSGHKPTEAFF.

This clonotype was observed a few times. The chain links TRBV10-3 to TRBJ2-5, with 9 bases aligning to TRBD2. The CDR3 totals 17 residues. The J segment lost 3 bases and the V segment lost 7 bases, leaving 15 bases of the junction unmatched. The V gene's germline CDR1 is ENHRY and CDR2 SYGVKD. CDR3 protein: CAIKPAGGDAEKETQYF. For the CDR3, the DNA is TGTGCCATCAAACCTGCGGGAGGGGATGCGGAGAAAGAGACCCAGTACTTC.

V and J are TRBV19 and TRBJ1-4; D is undetermined. CDR1 is LNHDA, CDR2 SQIVND, per germline (reference sequence). V was shortened by 3 bases and J by 8 bases, with 10 bases between the two germline ends. CDR3 length: 13 residues. The CDR3 DNA is TGTGCCAGTAGTATCTGGCCCCGGGAAAAACTGTTTTTT. It translates to CASSIWPREKLFF.

This clonotype was counted between two and nine times. V and J are TRBV3-1 and TRBJ2-1, with 7 bases aligning to TRBD2. From germline, CDR1 is LGHDT and CDR2 YNNKEL (reference sequence). With V trimmed by 3 bases and J by 0 bases, 8 bases remained unmatched. This CDR3 contains 17 residues. CDR3 in amino acids: CASSHYGGGSSYNEQFF. The CDR3 region has the DNA TGTGCCAGCAGCCATTACGGCGGGGGAAGCTCCTACAATGAGCAGTTCTTC.

This chain links TRBV10-3 with TRBJ1-1, with 10 bases identical to TRBD1. The germline V gene encodes CDR1 ENHRY and CDR2 SYGVKD. The CDR3 covers 15 residues. V dropped 9 bases and J dropped 2; count of bases not matched to a gene: 9. The CDR3 nucleotides read TGTGCCATTGCCGGGACAGGGGTCGGAAACACTGAAGCTTTCTTT. Translated, it gives CAIAGTGVGNTEAFF.